What follows are 22 T cell receptor beta chains derived from one specimen sequenced in a study of blood T cell repertoires in COVID-19. The table came from immunoSEQ multiplex PCR; TCRdb's copy has only in-frame clones and leaves some out. There are about 260,000 clones in the sample; 75% to 90% occur only once, and 10% to 13% lies in the top ten. The sequencing sample was made of peripheral blood. Source of these receptors: a woman in her 70s with COVID-19, enrolled during active disease.

The rearrangement joins TRBV5-1 to TRBJ2-5; 11 nucleotides match TRBD2. V gave up 4 bases and J gave up 2 bases; unmatched junction bases: 4. CDR3 length equals 15 residues. Germline V lookup: CDR1 SGHRS, CDR2 YFSETQ. The CDR3 reads CASSKRLAGQETQYF. The DNA of the CDR3 is TGCGCCAGCAGCAAAAGACTAGCGGGGCAAGAGACCCAGTACTTC.

The gene calls are TRBV4-3 and TRBJ1-4; D gene uncertain. CDR1 and CDR2 (germline): LGHNA, YSLEER. Trimming pared 0 bases from V and 11 bases from J, leaving 13 bases between. This CDR3 comprises 14 residues. The CDR3 loop is CASSQDLERVKLFF. CDR3 in DNA: TGCGCCAGCAGCCAAGATCTTGAGAGAGTGAAACTGTTTTTT.

J is TRBJ2-2 and V is TRBV7-9, with TRBD1 as a possible D gene (6 bases). Trimming removed 5 bases at V and 2 bases at J, with 9 bases between. CDR1 is SEHNR, CDR2 FQNEAQ, per germline (reference sequence). CDR3 length equals 14 residues. CDR3 loop: CASSQDSNTGELFF. CDR3 nucleotides: TGTGCCAGCAGCCAGGACAGTAACACCGGGGAGCTGTTTTTT.

V usage is TRBV3-1 (or the pseudogene TRBV3-2) and J usage is TRBJ2-3; TRBD2 matches 14 bases. The V segment lost 1 base and the J segment 3 bases; nucleotides outside the gene matches: 12. Germline values: CDR1 LGHDT, CDR2 YNNKEL (reference sequence). The CDR3 runs 20 residues. In DNA form, the CDR3 reads TGTGCCAGCAGCCAAGTCCCTAGACTAGCGGGAGGGGGAGTGACAGATACGCAGTATTTT. Protein sequence: CASSQVPRLAGGGVTDTQYF.

The rearrangement links TRBV28 to TRBJ1-3, with D unresolved. The CDR3 covers 14 residues. With 1 base removed from V and 4 bases from J, the gap between germline ends came to 8 bases. Germline V gene sequence: CDR1 MDHEN, CDR2 SYDVKM. The CDR3: CASSLYGGGNTIYF. CDR3 in DNA: TGTGCCAGCAGTTTATATGGTGGCGGAAACACCATATATTTT.

This clone was observed a single time. The chain joins TRBV28 to TRBJ2-3; 7 nucleotides line up with TRBD1. J gave up 0 bases and V 10 bases, and 7 bases lay outside the gene matches. The CDR3 is made up of 14 amino acids. The V gene's germline CDR1 is MDHEN and CDR2 SYDVKM. CDR3 sequence (DNA): TGTGCCATCACAGGGGCCTCTAGCACAGATACGCAGTATTTT. Its translation is CAITGASSTDTQYF.

The CDR3 loop reads CASRVTGTTDEKLFF. The CDR3 coding sequence is TGCGCCAGCAGAGTTACCGGGACAACCGATGAAAAACTGTTTTTT. The V call is TRBV5-1, the J call TRBJ1-4, with D maybe TRBD1 (6 bases). The CDR3 is 15 amino acids. Germline V CDR1 and CDR2: SGHRS, YFSETQ. V lost 5 bases and J lost 6, with 17 bases in between.

This chain joins TRBV28 and TRBJ2-4, with 7 bases fitting TRBD2. Germline V gene lookup returns CDR1 MDHEN and CDR2 SYDVKM. The CDR3 spans 14 residues. The V segment lost 6 bases and the J segment 3 bases; nucleotides outside the gene matches: 5. This CDR3 is CASSWGEGKNIQYF. The CDR3 region has the DNA TGTGCCAGCAGCTGGGGGGAGGGCAAAAACATTCAGTACTTC. Supplemented by reference TRBV28 and TRBJ2-4, the full variable domain reads DVKVTQSSRYLVKRTGEKVFLECVQDMDHENMFWYRQDPGLGLRLIYFSYDVKMKEKGDIPEGYSVSREKKERFSLILESASTNQTSMYLCASSWGEGKNIQYFGAGTRLSVL.

The J gene is TRBJ1-5, the V gene TRBV28; the D gene is possibly TRBD1 (5 bases). The CDR3 contains 16 residues. V shed 7 bases and J shed 3 bases, with 19 bases lying between them. CDR1 is MDHEN, CDR2 SYDVKM, per germline. The CDR3, as DNA: TGTGCCAGCACTAATGGGGGGGGAGGACACAATCAGCCCCAGCATTTT. Translation: CASTNGGGGHNQPQHF.

The J gene is TRBJ1-2, the V gene TRBV28; TRBD1 is a possible D gene (5 bases). V shed 2 bases and J shed 8 bases, with 15 bases lying between them. The V gene's germline CDR1 is MDHEN and CDR2 SYDVKM. This CDR3 has 14 amino acids. The CDR3 DNA is TGTGCCAGCAGTTTAGGCCAGGGCGCGGGAGGCTACACCTTC. Translation: CASSLGQGAGGYTF.

The chain joins TRBV3-1 (or the pseudogene TRBV3-2) to TRBJ2-5; D is perhaps TRBD2 (6 bases). The CDR3 is 15 residues long. CDR1 LGHDT and CDR2 YNNKEL come from the germline V gene (reference sequence). V lost 1 base, J lost 7 bases, and 16 bases lay in between. CDR3 sequence (DNA): TGTGCCAGCAGCCAAGTCCCCTCGCAGGGAGGGACCCAGTACTTC. Translation gives CASSQVPSQGGTQYF.

V and J are TRBV5-4 and TRBJ2-5, with TRBD2 identical over 10 bases. The CDR3 totals 17 residues. The trim removed 3 bases at V and 4 bases at J, leaving 12 bases unmatched. Looked up from germline, CDR1 is SGHNT and CDR2 is YYREEE (reference sequence). The CDR3 DNA reads TGTGCCAGCAGCTCGGGACTAGCGCGCGGGTTTTTAGAGACCCAGTACTTC. Protein sequence: CASSSGLARGFLETQYF. Full variable domain (rest looked up from reference TRBV5-4 and TRBJ2-5): ETGVTQSPTHLIKTRGQQVTLRCSSQSGHNTVSWYQQALGQGPQFIFQYYREEENGRGNFPPRFSGLQFPNYSSELNVNALELDDSALYLCASSSGLARGFLETQYFGPGTRLLVL.

The chain links TRBV7-9 to TRBJ1-5; 7 bases are shared with TRBD1. Germline loops: CDR1 SEHNR, CDR2 FQNEAQ (reference sequence). J lost 3 bases, V lost 5 bases, and 4 bases had no gene match. The CDR3 sequence is 14 residues long. The CDR3 loop is CASSRDRPNQPQHF. CDR3 nucleotides: TGTGCCAGCAGCAGGGACAGACCCAATCAGCCCCAGCATTTT.

V usage is TRBV20-1 and J usage is TRBJ2-2; D is possibly TRBD2 (6 bases). CDR1 is DFQATT, CDR2 SNEGSKA, per germline (reference sequence). V was shortened by 6 bases and J by 2 bases, with 13 bases between the two germline ends. The CDR3 length is 14 residues. Here the CDR3 DNA reads TGCAGTGCCAGTGGCGGGAAAAACACCGGGGAGCTGTTTTTT. The encoded protein is CSASGGKNTGELFF.

The gene calls are TRBV19 and TRBJ2-1; the D is unclear. The V end lost 5 bases, the J end lost 0 bases, and 5 bases lay between the germline ends. CDR3 length: 13 amino acids. CDR1 and CDR2 from the germline V gene are LNHDA and SQIVND (reference sequence). The CDR3 coding sequence is TGTGCCAGTAGTTTCAGCTCCTACAATGAGCAGTTCTTC. This sequence encodes CASSFSSYNEQFF.

This chain joins TRBV30 and TRBJ1-1; 8 positions match TRBD1. Germline CDR1 GTSNPN, CDR2 SVGIG (reference sequence). V trimming: 7 bases; J trimming: 3 bases; junction bases outside the gene matches: 10. The CDR3 runs 14 residues. The CDR3 DNA follows: TGTGCCTTTTCCAGGGGGCGACGGGACACTGAAGCTTTCTTT. Protein product: CAFSRGRRDTEAFF.

The gene calls are TRBV12-3 or TRBV12-4 and TRBJ1-5; D perhaps matches TRBD1 (6 bases). This CDR3 spans 13 amino acids. The V gene lost 3 bases and the J gene lost 6 bases, with 9 bases spanning the gap. The CDR3 loop is CASSFGQPQPQHF. As DNA, the CDR3 is TGTGCCAGCAGTTTCGGACAGCCTCAGCCCCAGCATTTT.

The genes are TRBV2 and TRBJ2-7; D possibly corresponds to TRBD1 (5 bases). Germline V lookup: CDR1 SNHLY, CDR2 FYNNEI. Trimming removed 5 bases at V and 4 bases at J, with 9 bases between. The CDR3 runs 12 residues. DNA of the CDR3: TGTGCCAGCAGTCTACAGGTTTACGAGCAGTACTTC. This encodes CASSLQVYEQYF.

This chain joins TRBV19 and TRBJ1-3, with 8 bases that match TRBD1. The CDR3 extends over 14 amino acids. The V and J ends lost 9 bases and 1 base, in that order; junction bases with no gene match: 5. The germline V gene encodes CDR1 LNHDA and CDR2 SQIVND (reference sequence). CDR3 protein: CASGDRTSGNTIYF. CDR3 bases: TGTGCCAGCGGGGACAGGACGTCTGGAAACACCATATATTTT.

This clone was recorded only once. The chain links TRBV28 to TRBJ1-2, with a possible D match to TRBD1 (6 bases). The CDR3 loop spans 13 amino acids. Per the germline V gene, CDR1 is MDHEN and CDR2 is SYDVKM. V was trimmed by 6 bases and J by 10 bases, leaving 18 bases between them. This CDR3 is CASRRYATGYYTF. Written as DNA, the CDR3 is TGTGCCAGCAGACGGTATGCTACAGGGTACTACACCTTC.

The chain recombines TRBV12-5 with TRBJ2-1; TRBD2 matches 8 bases. Per germline, CDR1 LGHNT and CDR2 FRNRAP. With V trimmed by 3 bases and J by 0 bases, 10 bases remained unmatched. This CDR3 has 18 residues. CDR3 sequence: CASGFDAGGSHSYNEQFF. CDR3 coding DNA: TGTGCTAGTGGTTTTGACGCGGGAGGCTCACACTCCTACAATGAGCAGTTCTTC.

The J gene is TRBJ2-4, the V gene TRBV11-3, with 7 nucleotides matching TRBD1. The CDR3 has 13 residues. Per the germline V gene, CDR1 is SGHNT and CDR2 is YENEEA. V trimming: 4 bases; J trimming: 7 bases; junction bases outside the gene matches: 4. The CDR3 sequence: CASSSNRGNIQYF. The CDR3 coding sequence is TGTGCCAGCAGCTCAAACAGGGGCAACATTCAGTACTTC.